The clone carrying this TCR beta chain was counted a few times. Antigen unknown. These data come from a study of T cell responses to AZD1222 COVID-19 vaccine. Study-wide results and caveats: Following two doses of AZD1222, Spike-specific TCR breadth and depth rose. Targets within unmutated variant regions were reportedly found for nearly half of spike-specific TCRs. Baseline seropositivity characterized only a handful of AZD1222 recipients.

Germline V lookup: CDR1 MDHEN, CDR2 SYDVKM. This CDR3 has 15 amino acids. Trimming pared 6 bases from V and 8 bases from J, leaving 22 bases between. TCRdb's copy holds only in-frame clones and misses some; the assay was immunoSEQ multiplex PCR. The sample carries 120,000 to 150,000 clones, approximately 90% recorded once. This rearrangement joins TRBV28 to TRBJ1-2, with D perhaps TRBD1 (5 bases). The receptor's source is an adult in good health. The specimen comprised peripheral blood, sampled on day 0 of AZD1222 vaccination. The CDR3 sequence: CASRPGGQGRRGYTF. The CDR3 region has the DNA TGTGCCAGCAGACCCGGTGGGCAGGGCAGGAGAGGCTACACCTTC.